Listed here are 8 T cell receptor beta chains from one sample, sequenced in a study of graft-versus-host responses after intestinal transplantation. The data were produced by immunoSEQ multiplex PCR, yet TCRdb's version contains in-frame clones alone and is incomplete. Of over 85,000 clones listed, roughly 89% are singletons. Their antigen targets remain unknown. The specimen was unstimulated CD4+ T cells sorted from spleen or lymph node cells, collected before transplant. The receptors shown here come from a human donor who was the organ donor for an intestinal transplant.

This chain links TRBV2 with TRBJ2-2; 11 bases fit TRBD1. J gave up 7 bases and V 5 bases, and 6 bases lay outside the gene matches. CDR1 is SNHLY and CDR2 is FYNNEI in the germline V gene. The CDR3 has 15 amino acids. Here the CDR3 DNA reads TGTGCCAGCAGTCTCTGGACAGGGGGCCACGGGGAGCTGTTTTTT. Translating it yields CASSLWTGGHGELFF.

The rearrangement uses TRBV7-6 and TRBJ2-7; 7 bases map to TRBD2. This CDR3 comprises 13 residues. CDR1 SGHVS and CDR2 FNYEAQ come from the germline V gene. V lost 2 bases, J lost 2 bases, and 0 bases stayed unmatched. CDR3: CASSLSGAYEQYF. In DNA form, the CDR3 reads TGTGCCAGCAGCTTAAGCGGGGCCTACGAGCAGTACTTC.

In DNA, the CDR3 is TGTGCCAGCACGCGGACAGGGTACAATGAGCAGTTCTTC. Translated: CASTRTGYNEQFF. V is TRBV27 and J is TRBJ2-1, with 8 bases fitting TRBD1. Germline lookup yields CDR1 MNHEY and CDR2 SMNVEV (reference sequence). Trimming at V came to 7 bases and at J to 4 bases, leaving 3 bases not matched to a gene. The CDR3 runs 13 residues.

The chain recombines TRBV4-2 with TRBJ1-3; perhaps TRBD1 as D (6 bases). V was clipped by 1 base and J by 3 bases, with 22 bases between them. From germline, CDR1 is LGHNA and CDR2 YNFKEQ. The CDR3 sequence is 19 residues long. The CDR3 loop is CASSQGRGTAGSNGNTIYF. Here the CDR3 DNA reads TGTGCCAGCAGCCAAGGAAGGGGGACCGCAGGGTCGAATGGAAACACCATATATTTT.

V is TRBV4-3 and J is TRBJ1-2; TRBD1 is a possible D gene (6 bases). The CDR3 covers 16 residues. Between the trimmed V and J ends, which lost 0 bases and 0 bases, there was a span of 11 bases. The germline CDR1 and CDR2 sequences are LGHNA and YSLEER. The CDR3 DNA is TGCGCCAGCAGCCAAGATGGACAGAAAGCTAACTATGGCTACACCTTC. This gives the protein CASSQDGQKANYGYTF.

J is TRBJ2-7 and V is TRBV5-1; D may be TRBD2 (5 bases). This CDR3 region has 16 residues. Germline CDR1 and CDR2: SGHRS and YFSETQ. V lost 0 bases to trimming and J lost 0 bases, with 13 bases between them. The CDR3 DNA sequence: TGCGCCAGCAGCTTGGGAGGCCGAACTAGCTCCTACGAGCAGTACTTC. This codes for CASSLGGRTSSYEQYF.

The chain is built from TRBV6-6 and TRBJ1-5; D is possibly TRBD1 (5 bases). The CDR3 loop spans 14 amino acids. The V and J ends lost 6 bases and 2 bases respectively, with 11 bases between them. CDR1 and CDR2 (germline): MNHNY, SVGAGI (reference sequence). CDR3 protein: CASSLPGGNQPQHF. The CDR3 DNA reads TGTGCCAGCAGCCTTCCGGGGGGCAATCAGCCCCAGCATTTT.

The chain couples TRBV6-1 to TRBJ1-1; TRBD1 agrees at 10 bases. From germline, CDR1 is MNHNS and CDR2 SASEGT. The CDR3 extends over 14 amino acids. With V trimmed by 5 bases and J by 6 bases, 6 bases remained unmatched. CDR3 loop: CASSLDRGRSEAFF. CDR3 DNA: TGTGCCAGCAGTCTTGACAGGGGGCGATCTGAAGCTTTCTTT.